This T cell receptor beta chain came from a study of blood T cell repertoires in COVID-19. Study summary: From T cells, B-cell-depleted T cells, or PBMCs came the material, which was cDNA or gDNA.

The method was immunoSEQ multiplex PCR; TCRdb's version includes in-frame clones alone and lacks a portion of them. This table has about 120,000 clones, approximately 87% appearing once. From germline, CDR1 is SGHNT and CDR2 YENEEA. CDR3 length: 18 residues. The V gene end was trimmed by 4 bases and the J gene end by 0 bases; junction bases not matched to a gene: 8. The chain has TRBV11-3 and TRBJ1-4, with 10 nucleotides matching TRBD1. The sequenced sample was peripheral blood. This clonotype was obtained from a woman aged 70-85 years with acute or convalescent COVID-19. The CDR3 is CASSSTRDRGATNEKLFF. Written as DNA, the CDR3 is TGTGCCAGCAGCTCAACCCGGGACAGGGGTGCAACTAATGAAAAACTGTTTTTT. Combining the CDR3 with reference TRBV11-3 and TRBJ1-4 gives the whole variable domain EAGVVQSPRYKIIEKKQPVAFWCNPISGHNTLYWYLQNLGQGPELLIRYENEEAVDDSQLPKDRFSAERLKGVDSTLKIQPAELGDSAVYLCASSSTRDRGATNEKLFFGSGTQLSVL.